The T cell receptor (beta chain) described here comes from a study of cytomegalovirus exposure and HLA in healthy donors. Regarding the study as a whole: The study found most TCR sequences rare, yet found some public TCRs in many donors.

Points on this clone: Its antigen is unknown.

Looked up from germline, CDR1 is LNHDA and CDR2 is SQIVND (reference sequence). This CDR3 spans 13 amino acids. The ends lost 4 bases at V and 7 bases at J; junction bases unmatched: 3. The PCR had 60 Vbeta and 13 Jbeta primers. As processed by the authors: Later work found approximately 87 million unique TCR beta chains, with approximately 12 million shared. Using immunoSEQ multiplex PCR, the repertoire was profiled, and TCRdb retains in-frame clones only, with some absent. V and J calls plus clone size are reproduced from that table; the DNA served to infer D and trimming. The sample includes under 150,000 clones, about four fifths seen only once; the top ten take about 4%.

The V call is TRBV19, the J call TRBJ1-5; 8 nucleotides line up with TRBD1. Specimen: PBMCs. The receptor comes from a woman aged 40-49 years in good health and CMV-seronegative. In DNA form, the CDR3 reads TGTGCCAGTAGTACACAGGGGGGACAGCCCCAGCATTTT. Translation gives CASSTQGGQPQHF.